The 14 T cell receptor beta chains below were found in one sample sequenced in a study of T cell clusters in autoimmune cytopenias. One tube held mixed TRB-A and TRB-B primer pools for touch-down PCR. TCRdb reanalyzed the multiplex PCR reads, giving one entry per CDR3 protein sequence and no DNA. The table lists some 5,700 distinct CDR3 sequences. Roughly 38,000 genome equivalents of blood DNA were amplified for TRB. This sample also belongs to another study, concerning T cell repertoires in aging, cancer and after chemotherapy.

Material: peripheral blood. Every receptor here comes from a human donor in good health.

The chain carries TRBV2 and TRBJ2-7. Per germline, CDR1 SNHLY and CDR2 FYNNEI. This CDR3 has 11 amino acids. CDR3 amino acids: CASSARYEQYF. The complete variable domain, with remaining parts taken from reference TRBV2 and TRBJ2-7, reads EPEVTQTPSHQVTQMGQEVILRCVPISNHLYFYWYRQILGQKVEFLVSFYNNEISEKSEIFDDQFSVERPDGSNFTLKIRSTKLEDSAMYFCASSARYEQYFGPGTRLTVT.

V gene TRBV6-5 combines with J gene TRBJ1-4; TCRdb gives TRBD1 as the D gene, but with no DNA this cannot be confirmed. This CDR3 is built from 16 residues. CDR1 and CDR2 from the germline V gene are MNHEY and SVGAGI. CDR3: CASSYSRTPRNEKLFF.

This clonotype is identified as medium-sized (0.01 to 0.1%) from frequency. The chain carries TRBV19 and TRBJ1-2; the TCRdb D gene call, TRBD1, has no DNA to confirm it. This CDR3 has 15 residues. Germline V gene data show CDR1 as LNHDA and CDR2 as SQIVND (reference sequence). The CDR3 protein is CASSILTEISYGYTF.

The V call is TRBV5-1, the J call TRBJ1-5; with no DNA, the TCRdb D assignment of TRBD1 cannot be verified. The CDR3 length is 14 residues. The germline gives CDR1 SGHRS, CDR2 YFSETQ. This CDR3 reads CASSLGERNQPQHF.

This clonotype shows up as medium-sized by frequency. The V gene is TRBV29-1, the J gene TRBJ1-1; as DNA is missing, the TRBD1 call by TCRdb cannot be tested. Looked up from germline, CDR1 is SQVTM and CDR2 is ANQGSEA. The CDR3 spans 12 residues. CDR3 residues: CSVPGWDTEAFF.

The rearrangement joins TRBV18 to TRBJ2-7; checking the TCRdb D call of TRBD1 is not possible without DNA. The CDR3 loop spans 16 amino acids. Germline V gene lookup returns CDR1 KGHSH and CDR2 LQKENI. CDR3 loop: CASSPFSGLNQGEQYF.

The chain combines TRBV30 with TRBJ1-1; without DNA, the TCRdb call of TRBD1 cannot be checked. The CDR3 runs to 13 residues. The germline CDR1 and CDR2 sequences are GTSNPN and SVGIG (reference sequence). This CDR3 reads CACETRVDTEAFF.

V usage is TRBV4-3 and J usage is TRBJ1-1. Germline values: CDR1 LGHNA, CDR2 YSLEER. The CDR3 consists of 15 residues. The CDR3: CASSQEAAWTTEAFF.

This clonotype shows up as medium-sized by frequency. The CDR3 sequence is CASSPLAGEIHTQYF. The rearrangement joins TRBV18 to TRBJ2-3; with no DNA, the TCRdb D assignment of TRBD2 cannot be verified. Germline CDR1 KGHSH, CDR2 LQKENI. This CDR3 region has 15 residues.

This clonotype is identified as medium-sized from frequency. This sequence joins TRBV6-5 and TRBJ1-2; TCRdb designates TRBD1, a call that cannot be tested without DNA. The CDR3 has 13 residues. The germline CDR1 and CDR2 sequences are MNHEY and SVGAGI. CDR3: CASSPDRGYGYTF.

Frequency places this clonotype as medium-sized. CDR3 sequence: CASSYSEGSGANVLTF. The chain carries TRBV6-5 and TRBJ2-6. This CDR3 has 16 residues. CDR1 and CDR2 (germline): MNHEY, SVGAGI.

V and J are TRBV7-9 and TRBJ1-2; absent DNA, TCRdb's TRBD1 call cannot be checked. Germline values: CDR1 SEHNR, CDR2 FQNEAQ (reference sequence). The CDR3 consists of 13 residues. This CDR3 is CASSLGGNYGYTF.

This clonotype ranks as medium-sized in terms of frequency. The chain uses TRBV6-5 and TRBJ2-3; TCRdb indicates TRBD1, and absent DNA this call remains unverified. The germline V gene encodes CDR1 MNHEY and CDR2 SVGAGI. The CDR3 spans 13 residues. CDR3 in amino acids: CASRRDYRDTQYF.

The chain recombines TRBV7-2 with TRBJ2-6. Germline CDR1 reads SGHTA; CDR2 reads FQGNSA. The CDR3 sequence is 15 residues long. CDR3 loop: CASSFQGSGANVLTF.